The 11 T cell receptor beta chains reported below all come from one sample, sequenced in a study of blood T cells in healthy people across ages. The authors ran a second PCR of about 7 to 11 cycles using a sample-barcoded 5' primer and a J-beta primer mix. Each CDR3 protein is one row after TCRdb ran MiXCR on the 5' RACE reads. Of roughly 680,000 distinct CDR3 sequences in the sample, around 20% are singletons; the top ten hold roughly 3.4%. The sequenced material came from blood. The receptors originated from a man in his 70s in good health.

CDR3 DNA: TGTGCCAGCAGCCCGGGGACCGACACAGATACGCAGTATTTT. It specifies CASSPGTDTDTQYF. The chain is built from TRBV7-2 and TRBJ2-3; D possibly matches TRBD1 or TRBD2 (5 bases each). There are 14 residues in the CDR3. V was pared by 5 bases and J by 2 bases, with 11 bases between. Germline CDR1 and CDR2: SGHTA and FQGNSA.

The chain links TRBV4-1 to TRBJ2-4; TRBD2 agrees at 14 bases. Germline lookup yields CDR1 MGHRA and CDR2 YSYEKL. The CDR3 totals 20 residues. The J segment lost 0 bases and the V segment lost 0 bases, leaving 7 bases of the junction unmatched. The CDR3 loop reads CASSQDGLAGGVGAKNIQYF. Here the CDR3 DNA reads TGCGCCAGCAGCCAAGACGGACTAGCGGGAGGAGTGGGAGCCAAAAACATTCAGTACTTC.

The rearrangement joins TRBV28 to TRBJ2-5; 7 bases map to TRBD1. The J call is doubtful: the DNA matches TRBJ2-7 better. This CDR3 has 15 residues. Per the germline V gene, CDR1 is MDHEN and CDR2 is SYDVKM. The CDR3 DNA reads TGTGCCAGCACCAAAACCGGGACAGCCTCCTACGAGCAGTACTTC. Encoded protein: CASTKTGTASYEQYF.

V is TRBV14 and J is TRBJ1-3; 7 nucleotides match TRBD1. Germline V gene sequence: CDR1 SGHDN, CDR2 FVKESK. V was clipped by 0 bases and J by 0 bases; unmatched bases: 11. The CDR3 length is 19 residues. The CDR3 DNA reads TGTGCCAGCAGCCAAGATTGGGGACAGTACTCGAGCTCTGGAAACACCATATATTTT. Translated: CASSQDWGQYSSSGNTIYF.

In this sample, this clonotype turned up a few times. V gene TRBV5-5 combines with J gene TRBJ2-6; possibly TRBD1 for D (5 bases). With 5 bases removed from V and 1 base from J, the gap between germline ends came to 13 bases. Germline CDR1 reads SGHKS; CDR2 reads YYEKEE (reference sequence). There are 16 residues in the CDR3. CDR3 in amino acids: CASSYRQGSGANVLTF. The CDR3 DNA reads TGTGCCAGCAGTTATCGTCAGGGATCTGGGGCCAACGTCCTGACTTTC.

This clonotype appeared a single time. J is TRBJ2-1 and V is TRBV20-1; 9 positions match TRBD2. V shed 4 bases, J shed 4 bases, and the junction held 17 bases outside the gene matches. The CDR3 has 18 residues. Germline V gene sequence: CDR1 DFQATT, CDR2 SNEGSKA (reference sequence). The CDR3 region has the DNA TGCAGTGCTAAGAGGGCGGGAGGGGAGATGGGAATATACAATGAGCAGTTCTTC. Encoded protein: CSAKRAGGEMGIYNEQFF.

The rearrangement uses TRBV23-1 and TRBJ2-1, with TRBD1 matching over 9 bases. TRBV23-1 is an ORF; its function is uncertain. The CDR3 covers 15 residues. V was clipped by 2 bases and J by 7 bases; unmatched bases: 6. CDR3 bases: TGCGCCAGCAGTCAACGTGACAGGGGGGTGAATGAGCAGTTCTTC. It codes for CASSQRDRGVNEQFF.

This clonotype was recorded a few times. The junction differs from germline at one of its ends, possibly a read error. V is TRBV3-1 and J is TRBJ2-3, with a possible D match to TRBD1 (5 bases). Per germline, CDR1 LGHDT and CDR2 YNNKEL (reference sequence). CDR3 length: 14 amino acids. CDR3 sequence (DNA): TGTGCTAGCAGCCAAAGGGGCTACACAGATACGCAGTATTTT. The encoded protein is CASSQRGYTDTQYF.

The chain uses TRBV11-2 and TRBJ2-7, with unresolved D. The CDR3 is 14 residues long. The germline CDR1 and CDR2 sequences are SGHAT and FQNNGV. Trimming removed 1 base from V and 3 bases from J, with 10 bases in between. CDR3 protein: CASSLALEIYEQYF. As DNA, the CDR3 is TGTGCCAGCAGCTTAGCTCTGGAGATCTACGAGCAGTACTTC.

In its sample, this clonotype was seen a few times. The DNA for the CDR3 is TGTGCCACCAGCAGAGATGAAGCCAGCTTATACGAGCAGTACTTC. This sequence encodes CATSRDEASLYEQYF. The chain uses TRBV15 and TRBJ2-5; D call uncertain. The J call is doubtful: the DNA matches TRBJ2-7 better. The germline V gene has CDR1 LNHNV and CDR2 YYDKDF (reference sequence). This CDR3 has 15 amino acids.

The chain has TRBV3-1 and TRBJ2-1; tentatively, D is TRBD1 (6 bases). Trimming cost V 5 bases and J 5 bases, with 10 bases left between them. This CDR3 is 13 amino acids long. Germline V lookup: CDR1 LGHDT, CDR2 YNNKEL (reference sequence). The CDR3 region is CASSNRDNNEQFF. The CDR3 DNA reads TGTGCCAGCAGCAACCGGGACAACAATGAGCAGTTCTTC.